This T cell receptor beta chain was captured in a study of T cell changes during pregnancy in multiple sclerosis. This CDR3 is 14 amino acids long. V lost 1 base to trimming and J lost 0 bases, with 6 bases between them. Germline-derived CDR1 and CDR2 are SGHVS and FQNEAQ. Data came from immunoSEQ multiplex PCR; TCRdb stores just in-frame clones and leaves some out. Altogether 55,000 to 75,000 clones are present, 91% being singletons, with the ten largest covering about 2.2%. The specimen comprised peripheral blood, sampled in the third trimester of pregnancy. The gene calls are TRBV7-8 and TRBJ1-1; no clear D gene. The clonotype originates from a female donor in good health, enrolled as a control in a pregnancy study. The CDR3 is CASSLVRLNTEAFF. For the CDR3, the DNA is TGTGCCAGCAGCTTAGTGCGCCTGAACACTGAAGCTTTCTTT. Combining the CDR3 with reference TRBV7-8 and TRBJ1-1 gives the whole variable domain GAGVSQSPRYKVAKRGQDVALRCDPISGHVSLFWYQQALGQGPEFLTYFQNEAQLDKSGLPSDRFFAERPEGSVSTLKIQRTQQEDSAVYLCASSLVRLNTEAFFGQGTRLTVV.